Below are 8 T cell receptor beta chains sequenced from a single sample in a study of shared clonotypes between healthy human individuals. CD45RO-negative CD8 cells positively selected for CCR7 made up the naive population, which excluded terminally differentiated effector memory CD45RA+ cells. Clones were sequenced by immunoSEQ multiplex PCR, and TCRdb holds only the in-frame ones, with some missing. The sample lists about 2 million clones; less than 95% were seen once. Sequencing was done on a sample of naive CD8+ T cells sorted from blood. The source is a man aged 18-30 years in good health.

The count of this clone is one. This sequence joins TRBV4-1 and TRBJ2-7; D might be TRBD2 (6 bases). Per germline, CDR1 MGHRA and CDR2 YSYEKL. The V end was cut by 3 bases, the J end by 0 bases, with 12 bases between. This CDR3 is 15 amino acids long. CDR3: CASSQIGEASYEQYF. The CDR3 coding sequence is TGCGCCAGCAGCCAGATTGGGGAGGCCTCCTACGAGCAGTACTTC.

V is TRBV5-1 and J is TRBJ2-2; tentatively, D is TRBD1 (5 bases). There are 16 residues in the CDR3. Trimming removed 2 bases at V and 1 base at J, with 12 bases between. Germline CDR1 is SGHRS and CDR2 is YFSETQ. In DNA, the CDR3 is TGCGCCAGCAGCTTTGACAGTTCAGTGAACACCGGGGAGCTGTTTTTT. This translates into CASSFDSSVNTGELFF.

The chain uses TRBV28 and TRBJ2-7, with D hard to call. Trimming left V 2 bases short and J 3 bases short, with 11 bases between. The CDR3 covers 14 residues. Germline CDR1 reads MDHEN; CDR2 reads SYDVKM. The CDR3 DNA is TGTGCCAGCAGTTTACAGGTCTCTCTCTACGAGCAGTACTTC. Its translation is CASSLQVSLYEQYF.

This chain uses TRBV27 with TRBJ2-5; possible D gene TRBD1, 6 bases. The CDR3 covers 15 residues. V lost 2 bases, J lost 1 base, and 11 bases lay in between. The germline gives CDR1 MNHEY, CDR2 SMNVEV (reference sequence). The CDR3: CASSLLGAPQETQYF. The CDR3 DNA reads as TGTGCCAGCAGTTTACTGGGGGCACCCCAAGAGACCCAGTACTTC.

The DNA of the CDR3 is TGTGCCAGCAGCTTAGCAGGGAGGAGTATGGACGAGCAGTACTTC. Protein: CASSLAGRSMDEQYF. The chain couples TRBV7-3 to TRBJ2-7, with a weak D call TRBD2 (6 bases). Germline lookup yields CDR1 SGHTA and CDR2 FQGTGA. This CDR3 is built from 15 residues. V lost 2 bases and J 5 bases, leaving 16 bases between the germline ends.

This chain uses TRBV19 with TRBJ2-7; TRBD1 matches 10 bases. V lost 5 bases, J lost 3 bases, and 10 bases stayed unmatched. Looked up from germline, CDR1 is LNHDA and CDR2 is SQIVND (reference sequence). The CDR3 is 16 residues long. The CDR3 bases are TGTGCCAGTAGTCCTCGGACAGGGGGGTTAGGCTACGAGCAGTACTTC. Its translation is CASSPRTGGLGYEQYF.

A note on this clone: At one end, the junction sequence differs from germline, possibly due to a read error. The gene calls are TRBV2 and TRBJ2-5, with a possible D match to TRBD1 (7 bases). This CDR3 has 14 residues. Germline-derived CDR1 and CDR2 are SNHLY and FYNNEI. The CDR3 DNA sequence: TGTGCCAGCAGGGAAGACAGGGAGGCAGAGACCCAGTACTTC. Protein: CASREDREAETQYF. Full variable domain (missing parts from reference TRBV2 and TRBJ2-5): EPEVTQTPSHQVTQMGQEVILRCVPISNHLYFYWYRQILGQKVEFLVSFYNNEISEKSEIFDDQFSVERPDGSNFTLKIRSTKLEDSAMYFCASREDREAETQYFGPGTRLLVL.

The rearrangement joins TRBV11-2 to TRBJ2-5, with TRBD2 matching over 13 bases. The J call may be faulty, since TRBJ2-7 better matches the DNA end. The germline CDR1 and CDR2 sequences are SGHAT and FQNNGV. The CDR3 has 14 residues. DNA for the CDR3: TGTGCCAGCAGCACGTGGACTAGCGGGAGCGAGCAGTACTTC. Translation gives CASSTWTSGSEQYF.